This T cell receptor (beta chain) was recorded in a study of blood T cell repertoires in COVID-19. On the study more broadly: From the United States, Italy and Spain came samples of acute and convalescent COVID-19. Sample material is recorded as cDNA or gDNA derived from T cells, B-cell-depleted T cells, or PBMCs.

In the authors' workflow: Reference gene primer amplification gave estimated nucleated cell counts. Clones were sequenced by immunoSEQ multiplex PCR, and TCRdb holds only the in-frame ones, with some missing. The V and J calls and the clone size are those of that table, but D and trimming were determined from the DNA. The profile covers 300,000 to 350,000 clones, with about nine tenths appearing a single time and roughly 6.3% taken by the ten largest. To note about this clone: Other nucleotide sequences in the sample specify the same CDR3.

The CDR3 is 13 amino acids. The ends were cut back, 0 bases at V and 1 base at J, with 6 bases in the middle. Germline V gene data show CDR1 as GTSNPN and CDR2 as SVGIG (reference sequence). The clonotype was recovered from a woman aged 45 to 65 with COVID-19, enrolled during active disease. The gene calls are TRBV30 and TRBJ1-1; D is unresolved. The sample consisted of peripheral blood. As DNA, the CDR3 is TGTGCCTGGAGTGTTCTGAGGAACACTGAAGCTTTCTTT. It yields the protein CAWSVLRNTEAFF.